This T cell receptor (beta chain) was found in a study of T cell responses to AZD1222 COVID-19 vaccine. Points from the study as a whole: At study baseline, merely more than 5 AZD1222 recipients were seropositive. Once two AZD1222 doses were given, Spike-specific TCR breadth and depth went up. Unmutated variant regions are reportedly the target of nearly half of TCRs that are spike-specific. Every sample of the repertoires postdated the peak T cell response.

Sequenced by immunoSEQ multiplex PCR; TCRdb stores in-frame clones only, minus some. The table includes roughly 97,000 clones, 75% to 90% detected once. As to this clone: Antigen unknown.

The CDR3 length is 17 residues. Germline V gives CDR1 LNHDA, CDR2 SQIVND (reference sequence). Trimming removed 5 bases from V and 6 bases from J; junction bases left unmatched: 13. The receptor comes from an adult in good health. The chain links TRBV19 to TRBJ2-2, with TRBD1 matching 9 bases. Sequencing used peripheral blood, obtained on day 0 of AZD1222 vaccination. The CDR3 reads CASSEIPGQGTAGELFF. The CDR3 nucleotides are TGTGCCAGTAGTGAAATTCCGGGACAGGGTACCGCCGGGGAGCTGTTTTTT.